This is a list of T cell receptor beta chains from one sample in a study of CD8+ T cells in alopecia areata. Clones were read by immunoSEQ multiplex PCR, and TCRdb kept only the in-frame ones, dropping some. The sample yields 130,000 to 150,000 clones, 62% seen once. Sequencing was carried out using CD8+ T cells sorted from blood. These receptors were collected from a human donor in good health. Each CDR3 is given with its conserved first and last residue. The D gene is left open where the match is weak. Where a row states a size, it is once, few, many or the class of an expanded clone; other rows omit it.

j_call	v_call	clone_size	d_call	cdr3_nt	cdr3_aa
TRBJ2-2	TRBV6-6	.	.	TGTGCCAGCAGCCCAGCCCTAAGGGAGCTGTTTTTT	CASSPALRELFF
TRBJ1-2	TRBV30	once	.	TGTGCCGGGGCGCGGTGGGATTCGGGACCTTGGGGCTACACCTTC	CAGARWDSGPWGYTF
TRBJ2-2	TRBV29-1	once	.	TGCAGCGTTGGCGAGGGGGGGGAGCTGTTTTTT	CSVGEGGELFF
TRBJ2-7	TRBV29-1	.	.	TGCAGCGTTGAAGTCGGGCCGTACGAGCAGTACTTC	CSVEVGPYEQYF
TRBJ2-6	TRBV13	.	.	TGTGCCAGCAGTAATCCACAGGGAAACTCTGGGGCCAACGTCCTGACTTTC	CASSNPQGNSGANVLTF
TRBJ2-7	TRBV12-5	few	TRBD1	TGTGCTAGTGGTTCCCCGGGACAGGGACACGAGCAGTACTTC	CASGSPGQGHEQYF
TRBJ1-1	TRBV19	.	.	TGTGCCAGTAAGCTCGGGAACACTGAAGCTTTCTTT	CASKLGNTEAFF
TRBJ1-5	TRBV15	.	.	TGTGCCACCAGCTCTCCCCACTTGGCGGGGGCAGGCAATCAGCCCCAGCATTTT	CATSSPHLAGAGNQPQHF
TRBJ2-7	TRBV19	.	TRBD1	TGTGCCAGTAGTGCGGCAGGGGGTAAATACGAGCAGTACTTC	CASSAAGGKYEQYF
TRBJ2-7	TRBV30	.	TRBD2	TGTGCCTGGAGTCCGGGACTAGCAGACTACGAGCAGTACTTC	CAWSPGLADYEQYF
TRBJ2-5	TRBV19	.	.	TGTGCCAGTAGTATCCTCGGACAGCCTGAAGAGACCCAGTACTTC	CASSILGQPEETQYF
TRBJ1-1	TRBV27	.	.	TGTGCCAGCAGTGGAGGGACGGCCAACACTGAAGCTTTCTTT	CASSGGTANTEAFF
TRBJ2-1	TRBV29-1	.	.	TGCAGCGTTGAATACGGCCTAGAGCAGTTCTTC	CSVEYGLEQFF
TRBJ2-3	TRBV29-1	.	.	TGCAGCGTTGTCAGATTCACAGATACGCAGTATTTT	CSVVRFTDTQYF
TRBJ2-1	TRBV7-9	.	.	TGTGCCAGCAGCTTATCTAGAAATGAGCAGTTCTTC	CASSLSRNEQFF
TRBJ1-4	TRBV6-5	.	.	TGTGCCAGCAGTTACCTCGGGACTACAACTAATGAAAAACTGTTTTTT	CASSYLGTTTNEKLFF
TRBJ2-7	TRBV25-1	.	.	TGTGCCAGCAGTGAGCAGGGATCCTACGAGCAGTACTTC	CASSEQGSYEQYF
TRBJ2-1	TRBV9	.	.	TGTGCCAGCAGCGTAGCCGGTGAGCAGTTCTTC	CASSVAGEQFF
TRBJ2-2	TRBV29-1	.	.	TGCAGCTCTCGGGGGCGTGGCGGGGAGCTGTTTTTT	CSSRGRGGELFF
TRBJ2-1	TRBV30	.	.	TGTGCCTGCCAATTTACTGAGAGTACAACCTACAATGAGCAGTTCTTC	CACQFTESTTYNEQFF
TRBJ2-1	TRBV6-4	.	.	TGTGCCAGCAGTGAGTCTTTCATGTATGAGCAGTTCTTC	CASSESFMYEQFF
TRBJ2-6	TRBV5-4	.	.	TGTGCCAGCAGCTTCTTGAGGATGAGCTCTGGGGCCAACGTCCTGACTTTC	CASSFLRMSSGANVLTF
TRBJ2-2	TRBV29-1	.	TRBD2	TGCAGCGTTACGGGACTAGCAACCGGGGAGCTGTTTTTT	CSVTGLATGELFF
TRBJ2-3	TRBV2	.	.	TGTGCCAGACGCACAGATACGCAGTATTTT	CARRTDTQYF
TRBJ1-5	TRBV6-6	.	TRBD1	TGTGCCAGCAGTTTTACACAGGGGGAGCAGCCCCAGCATTTT	CASSFTQGEQPQHF
TRBJ2-7	TRBV14	.	.	TGTGCCAGCAGCGTTGGACTTGCCTACGAGCAGTACTTC	CASSVGLAYEQYF